The subject of this entry is one TCR beta chain. The clone's antigen remains unknown. No base quality values were provided; no much bigger clone lies one nucleotide off. The CDR3 regions of human TCRbeta chains were analyzed by immunosequencing. In the original analysis: TCRs in the repertoires were compared against a reference library of SARS-CoV-2-specific TCRs that had been generated with the MIRA antigen-specificity platform. Breadth was defined as the fraction of unique TCRs that were SARS-CoV-2-associated. Depth was defined as the fraction of total T cells that were SARS-CoV-2-associated. Using the MIRA data, every spike-specific TCR was mapped to the spike region that the TCR reacted to and assigned to either a CD4 or a CD8 class. Log10-transformed breadth and depth values were compared by one-way ANOVA with Sidak's multiple comparisons tests. TCRdb provides this immuneACCESS table in a form limited to in-frame rearrangements. Some clones are lacking; in checked studies, under half of them reflect an unresolved V gene, and why the rest are absent is not known. Clone size and the V and J calls come from that table; the DNA yielded D and trimming. The sample table shows more than 70,000 clones, and nearly 90% are seen once. The top ten constitute about 1.4% of the sample.

Including cysteine and phenylalanine, the CDR3 has 15 amino acids. CDR3 DNA only is kept here, 45 bases in frame from base 1. Trimming at the junction amounts to 0 bases on V and 5 bases on J, and the germline ends lie 13 bases apart. CDR1 SGHTA and CDR2 FQGNSA were looked up in the germline V gene. This specimen belongs to a study of T cell responses to AZD1222 COVID-19 vaccine (dated by TCRdb to about 2021). In the study overall: AZD1222 recipients given second doses at about 4 weeks or at about 12 weeks were pooled, since spike-specific TCR depth and breadth were not found to differ between the two schedules. Trial participants were enrolled into age subgroups of 18-55, 56-69 and 70-plus years, which contained around 150, 28 and 57 TCR-sequenced participants, respectively. TCR sequencing was performed for some 250 trial participants, of whom approximately 200 were given two doses of AZD1222 and approximately 25 were given two doses of MenACWY control vaccine.

Broad study findings and their caveats: Conclusions about previously exposed vaccinees were limited because only a handful of AZD1222 recipients were SARS-CoV-2 seropositive at baseline. Most participants were white British and females outnumbered males, and the authors suggested that clonal diversity may have been underestimated. Nearly half of unique spike-specific TCRs reportedly recognized epitopes outside regions mutated in the B.1.351 and B.1.1.7 variants. In the small 56-69-year group, the increase in depth fell short of significance, most likely because of low power. No day 14 peak-response samples were available, so repertoires were characterized only after the peak T cell response. The whole spike protein was spanned by vaccine-associated CD4 TCRs, and dominant responses were seen in regions 160-218 and 743-854. After two AZD1222 doses, spike-specific TCR breadth and depth were significantly higher than at day 0 and than in MenACWY recipients.

The intended sense of this specimen's time point label: baseline before first vaccination. The vaccinee samples were drawn from two UK trials, COV001 and COV002, one of which was a single-blind randomized controlled phase 2/3 trial testing AZD1222 (ChAdOx1 nCoV-19) in healthy adults. For TCRbeta chain sequencing, PBMC samples were collected from trial participants at day 0 and at day 28 after the second dose. The rearrangement combines TRBV7-2 with TRBJ2-5, with an unclear D gene assignment. The sample consisted of peripheral blood, taken on day 0 of AZD1222 vaccination. This TCR was recovered from an adult in good health. The CDR3 reads CASSLATLPWETQYF. The DNA reads TGTGCCAGCAGCTTAGCAACTTTGCCGTGGGAGACCCAGTACTTC.